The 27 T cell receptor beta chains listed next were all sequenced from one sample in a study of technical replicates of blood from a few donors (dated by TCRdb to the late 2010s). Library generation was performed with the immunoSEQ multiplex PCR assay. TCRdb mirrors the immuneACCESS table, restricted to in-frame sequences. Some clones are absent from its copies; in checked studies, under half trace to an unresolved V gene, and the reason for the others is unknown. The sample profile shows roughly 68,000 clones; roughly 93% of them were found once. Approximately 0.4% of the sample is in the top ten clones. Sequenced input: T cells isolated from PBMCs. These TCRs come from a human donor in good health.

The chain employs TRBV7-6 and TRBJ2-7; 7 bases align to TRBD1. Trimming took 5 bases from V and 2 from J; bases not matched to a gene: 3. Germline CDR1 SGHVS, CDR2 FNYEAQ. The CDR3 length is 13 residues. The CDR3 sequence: CASSLGTAYEQYF. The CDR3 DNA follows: TGTGCCAGCAGCCTCGGGACAGCCTACGAGCAGTACTTC. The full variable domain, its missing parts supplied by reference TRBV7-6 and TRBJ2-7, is GAGVSQSPRYKVTKRGQDVALRCDPISGHVSLYWYRQALGQGPEFLTYFNYEAQQDKSGLPNDRFSAERPEGSISTLTIQRTEQRDSAMYRCASSLGTAYEQYFGPGTRLTVT.

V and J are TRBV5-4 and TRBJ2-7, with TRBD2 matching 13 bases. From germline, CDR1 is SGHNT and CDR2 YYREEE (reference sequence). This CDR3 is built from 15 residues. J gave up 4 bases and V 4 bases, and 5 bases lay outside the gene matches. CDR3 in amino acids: CASSLGLAGTYEQYF. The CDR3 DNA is TGTGCCAGCAGCCTGGGACTAGCGGGAACTTACGAGCAGTACTTC.

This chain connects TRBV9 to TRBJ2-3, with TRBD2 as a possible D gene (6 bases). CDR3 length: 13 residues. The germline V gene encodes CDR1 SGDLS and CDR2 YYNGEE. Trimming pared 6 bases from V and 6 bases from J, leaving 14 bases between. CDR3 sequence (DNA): TGTGCCAGCACCGGTGGAGGGGAGGATACGCAGTATTTT. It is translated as CASTGGGEDTQYF.

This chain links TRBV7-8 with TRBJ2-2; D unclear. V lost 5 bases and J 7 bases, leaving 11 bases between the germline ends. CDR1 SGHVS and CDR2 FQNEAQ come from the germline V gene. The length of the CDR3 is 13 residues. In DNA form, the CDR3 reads TGTGCCAGCAGCACGAGGTGGTTCGGGGAGCTGTTTTTT. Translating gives CASSTRWFGELFF.

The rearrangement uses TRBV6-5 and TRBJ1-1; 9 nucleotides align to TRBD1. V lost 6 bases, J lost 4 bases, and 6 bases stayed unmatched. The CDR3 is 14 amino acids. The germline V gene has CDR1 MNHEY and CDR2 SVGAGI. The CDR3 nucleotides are TGTGCCAGCAGAGAGGACAGGGGAACCACTGAAGCTTTCTTT. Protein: CASREDRGTTEAFF.

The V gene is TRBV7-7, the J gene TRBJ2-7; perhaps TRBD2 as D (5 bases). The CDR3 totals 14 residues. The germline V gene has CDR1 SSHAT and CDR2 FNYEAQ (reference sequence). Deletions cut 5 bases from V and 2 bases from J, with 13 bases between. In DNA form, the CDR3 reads TGTGCCAGCAGCGCCGGACGGGGAACCTACGAGCAGTACTTC. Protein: CASSAGRGTYEQYF.

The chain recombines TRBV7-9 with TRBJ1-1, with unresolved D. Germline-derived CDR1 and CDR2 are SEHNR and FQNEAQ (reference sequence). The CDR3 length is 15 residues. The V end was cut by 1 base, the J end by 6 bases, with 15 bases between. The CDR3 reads CASSLEGVRSAEAFF. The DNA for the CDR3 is TGTGCCAGCAGCTTAGAAGGAGTCCGTAGCGCTGAAGCTTTCTTT.

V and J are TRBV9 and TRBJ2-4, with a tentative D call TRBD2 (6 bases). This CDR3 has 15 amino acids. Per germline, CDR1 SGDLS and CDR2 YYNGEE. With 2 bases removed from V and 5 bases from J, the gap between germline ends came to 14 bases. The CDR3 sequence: CASSVGGGLENIQYF. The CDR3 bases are TGTGCCAGCAGCGTGGGGGGAGGATTAGAAAACATTCAGTACTTC.

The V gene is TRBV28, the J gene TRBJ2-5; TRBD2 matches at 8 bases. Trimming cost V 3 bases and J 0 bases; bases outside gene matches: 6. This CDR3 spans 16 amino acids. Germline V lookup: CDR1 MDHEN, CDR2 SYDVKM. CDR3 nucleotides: TGTGCCAGCAGTTTTGAAGGCGGGGGGTACCAAGAGACCCAGTACTTC. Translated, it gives CASSFEGGGYQETQYF.

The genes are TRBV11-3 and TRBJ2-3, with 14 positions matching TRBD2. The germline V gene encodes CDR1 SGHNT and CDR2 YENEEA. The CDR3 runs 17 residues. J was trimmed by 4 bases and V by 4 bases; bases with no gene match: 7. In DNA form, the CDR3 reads TGTGCCAGCAGCTCCGGACTAGCGGGAGGTACCGCAGATACGCAGTATTTT. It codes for CASSSGLAGGTADTQYF.

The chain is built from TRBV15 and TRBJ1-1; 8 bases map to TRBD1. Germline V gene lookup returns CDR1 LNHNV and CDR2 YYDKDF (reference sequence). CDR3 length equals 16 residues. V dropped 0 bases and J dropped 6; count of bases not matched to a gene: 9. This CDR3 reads CATSRDLAGGFPEAFF. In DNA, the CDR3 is TGTGCCACCAGCAGAGATCTAGCAGGGGGCTTCCCTGAAGCTTTCTTT.

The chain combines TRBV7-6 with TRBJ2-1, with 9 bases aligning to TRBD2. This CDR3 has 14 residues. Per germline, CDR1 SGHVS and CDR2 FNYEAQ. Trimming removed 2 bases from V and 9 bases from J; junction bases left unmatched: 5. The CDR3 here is CASSLSSGSGEQFF. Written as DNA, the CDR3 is TGTGCCAGCAGCTTAAGTAGCGGGAGTGGTGAGCAGTTCTTC.

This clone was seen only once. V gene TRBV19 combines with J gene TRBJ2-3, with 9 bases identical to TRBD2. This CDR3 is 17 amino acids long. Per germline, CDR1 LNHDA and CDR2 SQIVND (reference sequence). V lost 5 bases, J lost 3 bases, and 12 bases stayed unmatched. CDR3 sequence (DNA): TGTGCCAGTAGTTCACCGTTCGGTAGCGGGAGTACAGATACGCAGTATTTT. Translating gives CASSSPFGSGSTDTQYF.

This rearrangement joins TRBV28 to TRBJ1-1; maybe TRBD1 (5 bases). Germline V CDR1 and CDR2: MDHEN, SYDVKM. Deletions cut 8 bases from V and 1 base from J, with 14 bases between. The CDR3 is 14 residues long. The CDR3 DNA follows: TGTGCCAGCGTAAATGGGGCAGGGAACACTGAAGCTTTCTTT. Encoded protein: CASVNGAGNTEAFF.

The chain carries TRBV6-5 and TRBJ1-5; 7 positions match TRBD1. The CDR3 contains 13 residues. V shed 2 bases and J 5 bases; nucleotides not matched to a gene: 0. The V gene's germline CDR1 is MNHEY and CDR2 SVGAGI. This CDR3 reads CASSYRGHQPQHF. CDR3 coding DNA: TGTGCCAGCAGTTACAGGGGGCATCAGCCCCAGCATTTT.

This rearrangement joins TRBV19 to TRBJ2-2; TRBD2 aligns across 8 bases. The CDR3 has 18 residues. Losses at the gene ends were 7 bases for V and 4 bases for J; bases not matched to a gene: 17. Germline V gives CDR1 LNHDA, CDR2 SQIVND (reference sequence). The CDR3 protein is CASTGIAGHQRGTGELFF. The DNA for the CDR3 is TGTGCCAGTACAGGAATAGCGGGACACCAGAGGGGCACCGGGGAGCTGTTTTTT.

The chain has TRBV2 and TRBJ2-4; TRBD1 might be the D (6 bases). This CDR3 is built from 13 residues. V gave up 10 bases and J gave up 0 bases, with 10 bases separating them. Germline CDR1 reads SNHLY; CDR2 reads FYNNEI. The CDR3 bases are TGTGCCAAAAGGGGGTTAGCCAAAAACATTCAGTACTTC. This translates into CAKRGLAKNIQYF.

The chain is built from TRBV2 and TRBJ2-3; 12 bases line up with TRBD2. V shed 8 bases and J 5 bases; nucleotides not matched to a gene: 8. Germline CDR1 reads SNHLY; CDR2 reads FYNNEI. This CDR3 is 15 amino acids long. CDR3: CASSLLAGGGDTQYF. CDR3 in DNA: TGTGCCAGCTCACTACTAGCGGGAGGCGGAGATACGCAGTATTTT.

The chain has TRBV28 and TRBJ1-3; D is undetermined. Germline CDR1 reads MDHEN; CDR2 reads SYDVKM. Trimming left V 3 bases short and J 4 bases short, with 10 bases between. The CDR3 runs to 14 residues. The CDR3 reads CASSFRGAGNTIYF. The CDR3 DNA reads TGTGCCAGCAGTTTTCGGGGAGCAGGAAACACCATATATTTT.

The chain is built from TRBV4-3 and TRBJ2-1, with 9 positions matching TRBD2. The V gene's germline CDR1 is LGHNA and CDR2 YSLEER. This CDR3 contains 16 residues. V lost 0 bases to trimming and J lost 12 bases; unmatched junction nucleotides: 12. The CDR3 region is CASSQDTRGRGERQFF. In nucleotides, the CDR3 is TGCGCCAGCAGCCAAGATACTCGCGGGAGGGGGGAACGGCAGTTCTTC.

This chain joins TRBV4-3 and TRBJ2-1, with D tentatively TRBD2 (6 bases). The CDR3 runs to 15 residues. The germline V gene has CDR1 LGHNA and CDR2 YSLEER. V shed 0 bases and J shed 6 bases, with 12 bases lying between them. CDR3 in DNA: TGCGCCAGCAGCCAAGATGGCCGGGAGCTCAATGAGCAGTTCTTC. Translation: CASSQDGRELNEQFF.

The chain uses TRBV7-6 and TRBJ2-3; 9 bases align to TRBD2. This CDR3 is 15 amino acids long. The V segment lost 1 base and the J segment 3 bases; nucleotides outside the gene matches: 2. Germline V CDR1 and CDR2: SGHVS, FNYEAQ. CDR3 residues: CASSLVAGGTDTQYF. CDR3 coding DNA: TGTGCCAGCAGCTTAGTGGCGGGAGGGACAGATACGCAGTATTTT.

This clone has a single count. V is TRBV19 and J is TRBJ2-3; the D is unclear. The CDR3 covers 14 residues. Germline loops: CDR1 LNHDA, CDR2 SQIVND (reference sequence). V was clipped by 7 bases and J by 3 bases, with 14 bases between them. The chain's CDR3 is CASKNTRGTDTQYF. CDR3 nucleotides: TGTGCCAGTAAGAATACCCGAGGAACAGATACGCAGTATTTT.

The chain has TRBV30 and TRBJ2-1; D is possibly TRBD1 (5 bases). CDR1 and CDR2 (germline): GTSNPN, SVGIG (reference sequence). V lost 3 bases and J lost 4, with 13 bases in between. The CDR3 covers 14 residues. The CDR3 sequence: CAWRLVGDYNEQFF. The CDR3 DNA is TGTGCCTGGAGATTGGTAGGGGATTACAATGAGCAGTTCTTC.

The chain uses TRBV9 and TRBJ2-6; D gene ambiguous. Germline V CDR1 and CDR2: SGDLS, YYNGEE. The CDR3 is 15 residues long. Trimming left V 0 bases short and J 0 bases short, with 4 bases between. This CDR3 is CASSVVSSGANVLTF. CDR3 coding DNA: TGTGCCAGCAGCGTAGTCAGCTCTGGGGCCAACGTCCTGACTTTC.

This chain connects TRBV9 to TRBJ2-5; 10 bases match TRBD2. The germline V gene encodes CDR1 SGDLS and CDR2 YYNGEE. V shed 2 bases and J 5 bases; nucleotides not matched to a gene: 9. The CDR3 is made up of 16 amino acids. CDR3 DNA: TGTGCCAGCAGCGTCCCCAGCGGGAGGGGAGGGGAGACCCAGTACTTC. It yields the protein CASSVPSGRGGETQYF.

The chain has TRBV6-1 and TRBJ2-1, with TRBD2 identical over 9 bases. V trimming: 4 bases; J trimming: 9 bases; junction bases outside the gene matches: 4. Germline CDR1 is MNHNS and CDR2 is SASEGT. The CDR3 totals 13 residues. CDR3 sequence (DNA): TGTGCCAGCAGTGGGACTAGCGTGGGTGAGCAGTTCTTC. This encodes CASSGTSVGEQFF.